This T cell receptor beta chain was identified in a study of neurological immune-mediated disorders. MiXCR was run by TCRdb on the 5' RACE reads, yielding one entry per CDR3 protein. The repertoire holds tens of thousands of distinct CDR3 sequences, with 4.5% to 5.5% as singletons. Findings and caveats of the study: TCR clonal expansion peaked in HTLV-1-associated myelopathy patients and was lowest in multiple sclerosis patients. When grouped phylogenetically, the repertoires of 18 of the 34 multiple sclerosis patients fell together in one related-CDR3 cluster, which is a possible signature. The absence of shared CDR3 amino acid sequences among expanded clones across subjects suggests private repertoires in all groups.

This clonotype came up many times. Antigen specificity is unknown. The receptor comes from a man aged 25 to 40 with multiple sclerosis. Sequences were obtained from PBMCs.

The CDR3 nucleotides read TGCGCCACCCAGGGGGGTGACAATGAGCAGTTCTTC. Amino acid sequence: CATQGGDNEQFF. The chain employs TRBV10-1 and TRBJ2-1; D perhaps matches TRBD1 (7 bases). The CDR3 totals 12 residues. V was shortened by 10 bases and J by 5 bases, with 12 bases between the two germline ends. CDR1 and CDR2 from the germline V gene are WNHNN and SYGVQD (reference sequence).